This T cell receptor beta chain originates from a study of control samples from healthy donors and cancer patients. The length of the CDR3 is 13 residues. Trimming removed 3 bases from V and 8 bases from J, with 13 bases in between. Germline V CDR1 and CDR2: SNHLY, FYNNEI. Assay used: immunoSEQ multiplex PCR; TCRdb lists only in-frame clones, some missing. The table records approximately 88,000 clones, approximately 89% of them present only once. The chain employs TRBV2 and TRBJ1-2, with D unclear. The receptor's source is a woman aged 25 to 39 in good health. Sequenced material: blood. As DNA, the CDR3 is TGTGCCAGCAGTGACCGGGCCCAGCAGGGCTACACCTTC. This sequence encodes CASSDRAQQGYTF. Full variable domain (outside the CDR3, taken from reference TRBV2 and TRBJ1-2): EPEVTQTPSHQVTQMGQEVILRCVPISNHLYFYWYRQILGQKVEFLVSFYNNEISEKSEIFDDQFSVERPDGSNFTLKIRSTKLEDSAMYFCASSDRAQQGYTFGSGTRLTVV.